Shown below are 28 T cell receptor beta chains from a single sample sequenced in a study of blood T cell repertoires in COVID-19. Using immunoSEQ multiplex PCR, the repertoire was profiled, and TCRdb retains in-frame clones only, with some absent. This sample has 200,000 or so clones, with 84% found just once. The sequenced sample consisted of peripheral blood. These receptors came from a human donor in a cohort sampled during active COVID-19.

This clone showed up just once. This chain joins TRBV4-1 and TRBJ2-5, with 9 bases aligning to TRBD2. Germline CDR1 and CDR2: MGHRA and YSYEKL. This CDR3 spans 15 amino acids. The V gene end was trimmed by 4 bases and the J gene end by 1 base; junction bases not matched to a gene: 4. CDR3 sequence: CASSRGGLAQETQYF. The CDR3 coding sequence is TGCGCCAGCAGCCGTGGGGGACTAGCCCAAGAGACCCAGTACTTC.

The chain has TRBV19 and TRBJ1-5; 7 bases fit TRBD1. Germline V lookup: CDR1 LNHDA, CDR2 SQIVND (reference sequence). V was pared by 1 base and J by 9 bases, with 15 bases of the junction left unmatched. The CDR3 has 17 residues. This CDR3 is CASSIGSGTAAGRPQHF. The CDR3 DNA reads TGTGCCAGTAGTATAGGTAGCGGGACAGCGGCCGGGAGGCCCCAGCATTTT. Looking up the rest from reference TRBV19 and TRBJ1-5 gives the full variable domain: DGGITQSPKYLFRKEGQNVTLSCEQNLNHDAMYWYRQDPGQGLRLIYYSQIVNDFQKGDIAEGYSVSREKKESFPLTVTSAQKNPTAFYLCASSIGSGTAAGRPQHFGDGTRLSIL.

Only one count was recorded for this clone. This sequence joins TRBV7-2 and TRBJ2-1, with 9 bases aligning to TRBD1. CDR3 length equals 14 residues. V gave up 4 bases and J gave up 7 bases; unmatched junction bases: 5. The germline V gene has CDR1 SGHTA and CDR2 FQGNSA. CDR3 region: CASSYDRGRNEQFF. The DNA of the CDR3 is TGTGCCAGCAGCTACGACAGGGGGAGGAATGAGCAGTTCTTC.

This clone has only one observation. The CDR3: CASSLGGPRNTGELFF. The CDR3 DNA reads TGCGCCAGCAGCTTAGGAGGGCCCAGAAACACCGGGGAGCTGTTTTTT. The chain links TRBV5-1 to TRBJ2-2; a possible D gene is TRBD2 (6 bases). The CDR3 extends over 16 amino acids. Between the trimmed V and J ends, which lost 2 bases and 2 bases, there was a span of 13 bases. From germline, CDR1 is SGHRS and CDR2 YFSETQ.

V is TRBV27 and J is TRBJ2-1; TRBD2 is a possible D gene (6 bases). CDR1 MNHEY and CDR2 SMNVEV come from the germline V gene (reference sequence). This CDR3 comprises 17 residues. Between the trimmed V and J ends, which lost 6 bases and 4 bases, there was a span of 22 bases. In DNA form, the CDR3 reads TGTGCCAGCAGCTTTCGCTTGGGCGGGGATATATACAATGAGCAGTTCTTC. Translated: CASSFRLGGDIYNEQFF.

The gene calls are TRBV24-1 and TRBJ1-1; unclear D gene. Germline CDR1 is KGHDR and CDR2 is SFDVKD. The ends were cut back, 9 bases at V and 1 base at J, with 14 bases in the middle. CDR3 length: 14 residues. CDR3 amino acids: CATPIPPRNTEAFF. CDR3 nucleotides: TGTGCCACCCCGATTCCTCCCAGGAACACTGAAGCTTTCTTT.

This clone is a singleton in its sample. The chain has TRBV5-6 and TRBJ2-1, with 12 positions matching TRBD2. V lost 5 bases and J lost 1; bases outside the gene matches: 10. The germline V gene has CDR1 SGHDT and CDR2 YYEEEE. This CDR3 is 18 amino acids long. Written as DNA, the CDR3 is TGTGCCAGCAGTTCCGGGACTAGCGGGCCCCTTTCCTACAATGAGCAGTTCTTC. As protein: CASSSGTSGPLSYNEQFF.

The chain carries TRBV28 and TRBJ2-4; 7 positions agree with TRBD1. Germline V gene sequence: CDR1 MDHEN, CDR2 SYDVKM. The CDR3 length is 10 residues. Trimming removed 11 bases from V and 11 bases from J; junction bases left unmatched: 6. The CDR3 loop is CAAQGSFQYF. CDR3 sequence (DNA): TGTGCCGCACAGGGGTCTTTTCAGTACTTC.

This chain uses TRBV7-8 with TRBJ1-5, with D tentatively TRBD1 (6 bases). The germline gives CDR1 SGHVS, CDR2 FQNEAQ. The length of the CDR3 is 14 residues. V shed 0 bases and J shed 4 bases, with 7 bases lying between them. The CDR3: CASSLARGNQPQHF. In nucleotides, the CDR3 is TGTGCCAGCAGCTTAGCAAGGGGGAATCAGCCCCAGCATTTT.

The CDR3 region has the DNA TGTGCCAGCAGTTCAATAGCGGGGACAGAGTATAATTCACCCCTCCACTTT. Amino acids: CASSSIAGTEYNSPLHF. The V and J genes are TRBV28 and TRBJ1-6, with 7 bases lining up with TRBD1. With V trimmed by 4 bases and J by 4 bases, 10 bases remained unmatched. Germline CDR1 MDHEN, CDR2 SYDVKM. CDR3 length: 17 amino acids.

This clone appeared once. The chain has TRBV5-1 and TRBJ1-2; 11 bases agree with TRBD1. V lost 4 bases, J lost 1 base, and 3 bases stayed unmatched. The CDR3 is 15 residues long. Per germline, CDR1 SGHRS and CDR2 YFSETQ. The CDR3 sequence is CASSPGTGGNYGYTF. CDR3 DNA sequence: TGCGCCAGCAGCCCGGGGACAGGGGGTAACTATGGCTACACCTTC.

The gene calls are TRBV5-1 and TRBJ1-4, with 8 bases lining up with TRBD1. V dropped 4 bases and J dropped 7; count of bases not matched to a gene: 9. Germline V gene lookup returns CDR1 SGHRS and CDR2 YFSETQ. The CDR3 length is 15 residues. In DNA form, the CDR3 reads TGCGCCAGCAGCGTTCAGACAGGGGTGGCTGAAAAACTGTTTTTT. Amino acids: CASSVQTGVAEKLFF.

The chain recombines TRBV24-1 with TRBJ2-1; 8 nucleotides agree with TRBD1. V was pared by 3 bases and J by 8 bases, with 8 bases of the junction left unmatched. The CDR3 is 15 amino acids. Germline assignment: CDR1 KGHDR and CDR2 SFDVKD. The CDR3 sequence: CATSDRTGIQDEQFF. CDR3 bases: TGTGCCACCAGTGATCGGACAGGGATTCAGGATGAGCAGTTCTTC.

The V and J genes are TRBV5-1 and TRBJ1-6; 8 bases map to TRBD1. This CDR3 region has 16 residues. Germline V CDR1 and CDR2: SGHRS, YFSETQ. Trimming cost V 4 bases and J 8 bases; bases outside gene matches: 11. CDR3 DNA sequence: TGCGCCAGCAGCAAGAACCTCGGACAGGGTCATTCACCCCTCCACTTT. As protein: CASSKNLGQGHSPLHF.

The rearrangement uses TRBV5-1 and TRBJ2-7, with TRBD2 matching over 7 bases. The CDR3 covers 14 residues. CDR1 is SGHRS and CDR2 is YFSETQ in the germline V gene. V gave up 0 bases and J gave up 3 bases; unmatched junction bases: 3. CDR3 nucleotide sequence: TGCGCCAGCAGCTTGGCCGGGAGGTTCTACGAGCAGTACTTC. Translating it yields CASSLAGRFYEQYF.

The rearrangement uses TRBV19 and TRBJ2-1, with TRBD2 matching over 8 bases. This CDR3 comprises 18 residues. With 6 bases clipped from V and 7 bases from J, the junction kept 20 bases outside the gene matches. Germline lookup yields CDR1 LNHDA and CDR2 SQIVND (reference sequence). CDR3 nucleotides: TGTGCCAGTAGATCCCTCCCGGGCGCGACGGGAGGGGTAAATGAGCAGTTCTTC. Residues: CASRSLPGATGGVNEQFF.

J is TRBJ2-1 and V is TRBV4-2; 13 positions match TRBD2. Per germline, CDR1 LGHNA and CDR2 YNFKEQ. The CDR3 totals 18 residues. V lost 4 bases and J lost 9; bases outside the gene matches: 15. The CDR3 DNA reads TGTGCCAGCAGCCGGGGAAATTTCGGACTAGCGGGAGAGGGTGAGCAGTTCTTC. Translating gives CASSRGNFGLAGEGEQFF.

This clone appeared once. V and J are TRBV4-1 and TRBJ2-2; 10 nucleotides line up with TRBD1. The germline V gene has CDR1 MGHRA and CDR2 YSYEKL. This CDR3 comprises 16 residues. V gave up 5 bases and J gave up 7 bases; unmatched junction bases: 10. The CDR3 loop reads CASSSPGTGAGGELFF. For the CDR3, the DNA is TGCGCCAGCAGCAGTCCCGGGACAGGGGCAGGCGGGGAGCTGTTTTTT.

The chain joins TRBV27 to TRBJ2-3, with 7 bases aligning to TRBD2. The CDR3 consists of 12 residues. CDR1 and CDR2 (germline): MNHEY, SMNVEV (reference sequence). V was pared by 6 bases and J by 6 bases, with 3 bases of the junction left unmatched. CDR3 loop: CASSRTSDTQYF. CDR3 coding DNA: TGTGCCAGCAGCCGGACTAGTGATACGCAGTATTTT.

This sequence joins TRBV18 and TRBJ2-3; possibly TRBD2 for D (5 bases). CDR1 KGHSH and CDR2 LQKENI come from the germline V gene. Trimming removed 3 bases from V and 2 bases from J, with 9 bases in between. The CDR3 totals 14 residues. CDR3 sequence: CASSPAGPTDTQYF. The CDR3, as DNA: TGTGCCAGCTCACCGGCGGGCCCCACAGATACGCAGTATTTT.

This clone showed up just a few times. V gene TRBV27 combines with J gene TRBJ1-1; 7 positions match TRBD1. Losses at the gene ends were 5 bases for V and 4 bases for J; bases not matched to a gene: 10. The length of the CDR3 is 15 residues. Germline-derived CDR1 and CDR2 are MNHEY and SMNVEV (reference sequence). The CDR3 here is CASSLHEGTVTEAFF. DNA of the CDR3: TGTGCCAGCAGTCTCCACGAAGGGACAGTCACTGAAGCTTTCTTT.

This chain's CDR3 is CATSDSQQGSYGYTF. CDR3 coding DNA: TGTGCCACCAGTGATTCCCAACAGGGGTCCTATGGCTACACCTTC. The gene calls are TRBV24-1 and TRBJ1-2, with TRBD1 matching over 7 bases. Germline V lookup: CDR1 KGHDR, CDR2 SFDVKD. This CDR3 is built from 15 residues. The J segment lost 4 bases and the V segment lost 2 bases, leaving 6 bases of the junction unmatched.

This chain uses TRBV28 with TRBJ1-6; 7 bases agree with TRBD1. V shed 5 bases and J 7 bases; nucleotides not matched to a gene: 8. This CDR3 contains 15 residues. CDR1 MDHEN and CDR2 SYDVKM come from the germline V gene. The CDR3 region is CASSRAGTVNSPLHF. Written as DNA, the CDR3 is TGTGCCAGCAGTAGAGCCGGGACAGTAAATTCACCCCTCCACTTT.

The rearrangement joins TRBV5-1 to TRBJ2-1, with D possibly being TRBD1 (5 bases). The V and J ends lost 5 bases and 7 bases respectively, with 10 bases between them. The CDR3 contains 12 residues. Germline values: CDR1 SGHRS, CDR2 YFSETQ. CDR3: CASSGQSNEQFF. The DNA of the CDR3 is TGCGCCAGCAGTGGACAATCTAATGAGCAGTTCTTC.

CDR3 sequence: CASSEQTGQGANTGELFF. The CDR3 nucleotides are TGCGCCAGCAGTGAGCAAACGGGACAGGGGGCGAACACCGGGGAGCTGTTTTTT. This chain joins TRBV10-1 and TRBJ2-2, with 11 bases matching TRBD1. The CDR3 is 18 amino acids. V trimming: 2 bases; J trimming: 0 bases; junction bases outside the gene matches: 5. From germline, CDR1 is WNHNN and CDR2 SYGVQD (reference sequence).

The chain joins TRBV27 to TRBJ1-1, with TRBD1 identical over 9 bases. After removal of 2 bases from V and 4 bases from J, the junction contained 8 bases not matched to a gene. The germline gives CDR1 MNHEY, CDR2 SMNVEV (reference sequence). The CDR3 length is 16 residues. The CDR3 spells CASSLRTGVVGTEAFF. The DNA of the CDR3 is TGTGCCAGCAGTTTAAGGACAGGGGTTGTAGGCACTGAAGCTTTCTTT.

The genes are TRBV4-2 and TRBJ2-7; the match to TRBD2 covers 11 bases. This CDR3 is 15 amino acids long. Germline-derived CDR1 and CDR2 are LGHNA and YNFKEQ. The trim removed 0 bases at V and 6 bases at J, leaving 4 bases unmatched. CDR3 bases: TGTGCCAGCAGCCAAGAACTAGCGGGAGTGAGCGAGCAGTACTTC. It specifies CASSQELAGVSEQYF.

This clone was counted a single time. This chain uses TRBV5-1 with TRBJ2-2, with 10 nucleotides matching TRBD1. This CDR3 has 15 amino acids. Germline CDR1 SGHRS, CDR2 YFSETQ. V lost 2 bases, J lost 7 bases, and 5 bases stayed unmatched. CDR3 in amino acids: CASSLGTGAVGELFF. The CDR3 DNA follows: TGCGCCAGCAGCTTAGGGACAGGGGCGGTCGGGGAGCTGTTTTTT.